The T cell receptor beta chain under discussion was sequenced for a study of regulatory T cells in long-lasting Graves disease. The CDR3 is 12 amino acids. V was shortened by 2 bases and J by 12 bases, with 17 bases between the two germline ends. Germline CDR1 SQVTM, CDR2 ANQGSEA. This clonotype came up a few times. Time point meaning: newly diagnosed GD, antithyroid drugs for less than 3 months. TCR sequences were obtained from RNA taken from PBMCs. Patients hailed from an endocrinology department in Xi'an, China. Arm-PCR of CDR3 regions with iRepertoire HTBI primers generated TCR beta libraries. MiXCR was run by TCRdb on the multiplex PCR reads, yielding one entry per CDR3 protein. The table includes about 430,000 distinct CDR3 sequences, about 15% detected once. The sample also formed part of further work on T cells in Graves' hyperthyroidism and ophthalmopathy. From that paper: Stable hyperthyroidism and ophthalmopathy were separated using 13 V-J signatures.

Sequencing used peripheral blood mononuclear cells (PBMCs), obtained at new diagnosis, from a patient treated with antithyroid drugs. This chain connects TRBV29-1 to TRBJ2-7; D might be TRBD2 (5 bases). The sequence came from a woman between 40 and 55 years old with Graves disease. The CDR3 reads CSVESPRGAVYF. The CDR3 DNA reads TGCAGCGTTGAAAGCCCAAGAGGAGCGGTGTACTTC.